The 13 T cell receptor beta chains presented below share a single source sample, sequenced in a study of cytomegalovirus exposure and HLA in healthy donors. The PCR employed 60 Vbeta primers together with 13 Jbeta primers. Sequencing used immunoSEQ multiplex PCR; TCRdb keeps in-frame clones, though not all of them. The profile covers about 120,000 clones, with 65% to 80% appearing a single time and around 3% taken by the ten largest. Sequenced: PBMCs. The receptors stem from a woman in her 40s in good health and CMV-seropositive.

The gene calls are TRBV7-2 and TRBJ2-7; possible D gene TRBD2, 5 bases. The ends were cut back, 0 bases at V and 9 bases at J, with 9 bases in the middle. The CDR3 runs 12 residues. Germline V CDR1 and CDR2: SGHTA, FQGNSA. CDR3 sequence: CASSLALGGQYF. The CDR3 region has the DNA TGTGCCAGCAGCTTAGCGCTTGGAGGGCAGTACTTC.

The chain has TRBV7-2 and TRBJ1-6; tentative D call: TRBD1 (5 bases). The V gene lost 1 base and the J gene lost 8 bases, with 18 bases spanning the gap. This CDR3 comprises 17 residues. CDR1 is SGHTA, CDR2 FQGNSA, per germline. The CDR3 bases are TGTGCCAGCAGCTTAGGACCCCTAGGGGCTTCTGATTCACCCCTCCACTTT. Protein product: CASSLGPLGASDSPLHF.

The chain couples TRBV11-2 to TRBJ1-2; weak D call: TRBD1 (5 bases). Germline CDR1 reads SGHAT; CDR2 reads FQNNGV. This CDR3 spans 17 amino acids. The germline V and J ends were trimmed by 5 bases and 2 bases, with 21 bases remaining between them. CDR3 nucleotides: TGTGCCAGCAGCCCTCCTGGGGCGTCAGCTACCAACTATGGCTACACCTTC. Encoded protein: CASSPPGASATNYGYTF. Drawing the rest from reference TRBV11-2 and TRBJ1-2, the complete variable domain is EAGVAQSPRYKIIEKRQSVAFWCNPISGHATLYWYQQILGQGPKLLIQFQNNGVVDDSQLPKDRFSAERLKGVDSTLKIQPAKLEDSAVYLCASSPPGASATNYGYTFGSGTRLTVV.

V and J are TRBV15 and TRBJ1-3; TRBD1 might be the D (5 bases). CDR3 size: 16 residues. CDR1 LNHNV and CDR2 YYDKDF come from the germline V gene (reference sequence). The germline V and J ends were trimmed by 0 bases and 3 bases, with 12 bases remaining between them. For the CDR3, the DNA is TGTGCCACCAGCAGAGACCTTCAGGGTAGTGGAAACACCATATATTTT. This encodes CATSRDLQGSGNTIYF.

The chain couples TRBV19 to TRBJ1-2; 11 bases fit TRBD1. Germline CDR1 and CDR2: LNHDA and SQIVND (reference sequence). This CDR3 contains 15 residues. V shed 7 bases and J 4 bases; nucleotides not matched to a gene: 8. The CDR3 sequence: CASTRRDRGAYGYTF. CDR3 nucleotides: TGTGCCAGTACCAGACGGGACAGGGGGGCCTATGGCTACACCTTC.

The chain couples TRBV5-1 to TRBJ2-7; no reliable D call. Germline-derived CDR1 and CDR2 are SGHRS and YFSETQ. The CDR3 length is 12 residues. Trimming removed 4 bases at V and 5 bases at J, with 10 bases between. CDR3 region: CASSPARDEQYF. CDR3 DNA sequence: TGCGCCAGCAGCCCGGCCCGGGACGAGCAGTACTTC.

The CDR3 nucleotides are TGTGCCAGCAGCCGAGGACACCAGTTCTATAATTCACCCCTCCACTTT. It specifies CASSRGHQFYNSPLHF. The rearrangement uses TRBV7-2 and TRBJ1-6; D may be TRBD1 (5 bases). There are 16 residues in the CDR3. Looked up from germline, CDR1 is SGHTA and CDR2 is FQGNSA. V was clipped by 5 bases and J by 3 bases, with 14 bases between them. The complete variable domain, with remaining parts taken from reference TRBV7-2 and TRBJ1-6, reads GAGVSQSPSNKVTEKGKDVELRCDPISGHTALYWYRQSLGQGLEFLIYFQGNSAPDKSGLPSDRFSAERTGGSVSTLTIQRTQQEDSAVYLCASSRGHQFYNSPLHFGNGTRLTVT.

The V and J genes are TRBV7-2 and TRBJ1-6, with a tentative D call TRBD1 (6 bases). The CDR3 is 16 amino acids. CDR1 and CDR2 (germline): SGHTA, FQGNSA. V was pared by 1 base and J by 9 bases, with 16 bases between. The CDR3 here is CASSLVARGRSSPLHF. As DNA, the CDR3 is TGTGCCAGCAGCTTAGTAGCCAGGGGCAGGAGTTCACCCCTCCACTTT. Full variable domain (missing parts from reference TRBV7-2 and TRBJ1-6): GAGVSQSPSNKVTEKGKDVELRCDPISGHTALYWYRQSLGQGLEFLIYFQGNSAPDKSGLPSDRFSAERTGGSVSTLTIQRTQQEDSAVYLCASSLVARGRSSPLHFGNGTRLTVT.

The chain combines TRBV27 with TRBJ2-5; D is ambiguous. The end of the DNA fits TRBJ2-7 better, so the J call may be wrong. The CDR3 runs to 13 residues. CDR1 and CDR2 (germline): MNHEY, SMNVEV (reference sequence). The CDR3 bases are TGTGCCAGCAGTTTCGGGTTCTCCTACGAGCAGTACTTC. Its translation: CASSFGFSYEQYF.

The chain has TRBV25-1 and TRBJ2-2; D is perhaps TRBD2 (6 bases). The germline gives CDR1 MGHDK, CDR2 SYGVNS. This CDR3 comprises 16 residues. V was trimmed by 5 bases and J by 1 base, leaving 14 bases between them. The CDR3 protein is CASSTRGTQNTGELFF. The CDR3 DNA reads TGTGCCAGCAGTACCCGCGGGACTCAGAACACCGGGGAGCTGTTTTTT.

V usage is TRBV7-6 and J usage is TRBJ1-5, with D tentatively TRBD1 (5 bases). Trimming pared 1 base from V and 3 bases from J, leaving 10 bases between. Looked up from germline, CDR1 is SGHVS and CDR2 is FNYEAQ. The CDR3 covers 15 residues. CDR3 sequence (DNA): TGTGCCAGCAGCTTAGGACAGTACTTCAATCAGCCCCAGCATTTT. Protein: CASSLGQYFNQPQHF.

As concerns this clone: Distinct nucleotide sequences in the sample also encode this CDR3. The chain carries TRBV19 and TRBJ1-6, with TRBD1 as a possible D gene (5 bases). Germline CDR1 reads LNHDA; CDR2 reads SQIVND (reference sequence). The CDR3 is made up of 13 amino acids. With 1 base removed from V and 8 bases from J, the gap between germline ends came to 6 bases. The CDR3, as DNA: TGTGCCAGTAGTATAGGGGGGGATTCACCCCTCCACTTT. It yields the protein CASSIGGDSPLHF. Supplemented by reference TRBV19 and TRBJ1-6, the full variable domain reads DGGITQSPKYLFRKEGQNVTLSCEQNLNHDAMYWYRQDPGQGLRLIYYSQIVNDFQKGDIAEGYSVSREKKESFPLTVTSAQKNPTAFYLCASSIGGDSPLHFGNGTRLTVT.

The J gene is TRBJ2-6, the V gene TRBV25-1; the match to TRBD1 covers 9 bases. Per germline, CDR1 MGHDK and CDR2 SYGVNS. The CDR3 is 18 amino acids. Trimming cost V 2 bases and J 0 bases; bases outside gene matches: 5. This CDR3 is CASSEPGTGYSGANVLTF. CDR3 in DNA: TGTGCCAGCAGTGAACCCGGGACAGGGTACTCTGGGGCCAACGTCCTGACTTTC.